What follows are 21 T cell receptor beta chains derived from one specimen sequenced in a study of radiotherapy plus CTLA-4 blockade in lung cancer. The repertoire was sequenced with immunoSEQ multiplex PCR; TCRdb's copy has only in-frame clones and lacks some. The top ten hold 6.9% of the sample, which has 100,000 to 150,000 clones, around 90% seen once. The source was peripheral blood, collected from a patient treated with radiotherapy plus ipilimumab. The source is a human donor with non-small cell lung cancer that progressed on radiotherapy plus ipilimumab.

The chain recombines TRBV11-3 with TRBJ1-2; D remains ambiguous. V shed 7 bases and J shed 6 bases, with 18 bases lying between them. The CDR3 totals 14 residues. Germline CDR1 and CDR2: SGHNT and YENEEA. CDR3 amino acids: CASTLGPPGDGYTF. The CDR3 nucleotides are TGTGCCAGCACCCTGGGTCCGCCCGGTGATGGCTACACCTTC.

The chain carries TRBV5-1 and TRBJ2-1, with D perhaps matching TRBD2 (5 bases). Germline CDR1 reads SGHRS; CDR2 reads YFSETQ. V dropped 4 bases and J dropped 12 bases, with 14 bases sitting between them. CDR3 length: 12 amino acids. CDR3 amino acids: CASSLDLAGQFF. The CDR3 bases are TGCGCCAGCAGCCTCGACCTGGCGGGGCAGTTCTTC.

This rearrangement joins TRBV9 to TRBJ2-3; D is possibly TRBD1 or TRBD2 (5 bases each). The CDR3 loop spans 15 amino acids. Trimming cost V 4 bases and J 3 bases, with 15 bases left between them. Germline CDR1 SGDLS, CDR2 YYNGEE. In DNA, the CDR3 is TGTGCCAGCAGCCTCCAGGGAGTACGGACAGATACGCAGTATTTT. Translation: CASSLQGVRTDTQYF.

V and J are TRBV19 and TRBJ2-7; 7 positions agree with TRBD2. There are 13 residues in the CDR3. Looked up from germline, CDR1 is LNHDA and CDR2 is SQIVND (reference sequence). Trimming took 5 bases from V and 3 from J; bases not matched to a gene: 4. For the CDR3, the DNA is TGTGCCAGTAGTGCCCGGACTAGCTACGAGCAGTACTTC. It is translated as CASSARTSYEQYF.

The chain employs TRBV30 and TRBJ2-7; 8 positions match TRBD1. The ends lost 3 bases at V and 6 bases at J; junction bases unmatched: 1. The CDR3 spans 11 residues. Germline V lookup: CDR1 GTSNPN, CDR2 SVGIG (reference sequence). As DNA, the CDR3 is TGTGCCTGGAGGACAGGGGTCGAGCAGTACTTC. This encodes CAWRTGVEQYF. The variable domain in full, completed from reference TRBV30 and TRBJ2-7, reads SQTIHQWPATLVQPVGSPLSLECTVEGTSNPNLYWYRQAAGRGLQLLFYSVGIGQISSEVPQNLSASRPQDRQFILSSKKLLLSDSGFYLCAWRTGVEQYFGPGTRLTVT.

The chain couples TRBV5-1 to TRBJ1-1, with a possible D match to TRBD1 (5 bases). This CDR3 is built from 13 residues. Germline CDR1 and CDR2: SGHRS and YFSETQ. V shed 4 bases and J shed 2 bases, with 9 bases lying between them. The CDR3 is CASSIGHNTEAFF. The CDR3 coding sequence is TGCGCCAGCAGCATCGGACACAACACTGAAGCTTTCTTT. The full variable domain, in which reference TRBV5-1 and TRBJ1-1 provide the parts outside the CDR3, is KAGVTQTPRYLIKTRGQQVTLSCSPISGHRSVSWYQQTPGQGLQFLFEYFSETQRNKGNFPGRFSGRQFSNSRSEMNVSTLELGDSALYLCASSIGHNTEAFFGQGTRLTVV.

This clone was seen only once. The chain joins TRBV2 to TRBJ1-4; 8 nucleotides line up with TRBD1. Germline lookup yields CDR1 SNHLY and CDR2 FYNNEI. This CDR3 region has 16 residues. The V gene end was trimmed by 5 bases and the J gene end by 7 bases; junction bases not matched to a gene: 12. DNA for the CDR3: TGTGCCAGCAGTCCCGGACAGGGAAAAGCTAGTGAAAAACTGTTTTTT. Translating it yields CASSPGQGKASEKLFF.

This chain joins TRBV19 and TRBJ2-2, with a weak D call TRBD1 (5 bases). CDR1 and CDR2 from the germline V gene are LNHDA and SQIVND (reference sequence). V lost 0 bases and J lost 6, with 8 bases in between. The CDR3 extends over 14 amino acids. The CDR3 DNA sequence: TGTGCCAGTAGTATAGATAGGGGCCCCGGGGAGCTGTTTTTT. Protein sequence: CASSIDRGPGELFF.

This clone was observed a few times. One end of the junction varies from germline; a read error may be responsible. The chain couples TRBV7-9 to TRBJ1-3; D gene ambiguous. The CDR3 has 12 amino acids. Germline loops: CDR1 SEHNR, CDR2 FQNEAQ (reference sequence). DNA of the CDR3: TGTGCCAGCAGCCCCTCTGGGAACACCATATATTTT. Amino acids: CASSPSGNTIYF.

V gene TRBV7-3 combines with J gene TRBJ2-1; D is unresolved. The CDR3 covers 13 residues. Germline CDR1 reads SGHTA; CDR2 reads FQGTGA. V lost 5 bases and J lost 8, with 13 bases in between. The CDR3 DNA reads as TGTGCCAGCAGCCCGACTCCCTTGGATGAGCAGTTCTTC. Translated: CASSPTPLDEQFF. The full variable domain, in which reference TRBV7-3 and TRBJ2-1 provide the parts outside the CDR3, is GAGVSQTPSNKVTEKGKYVELRCDPISGHTALYWYRQSLGQGPEFLIYFQGTGAADDSGLPNDRFFAVRPEGSVSTLKIQRTERGDSAVYLCASSPTPLDEQFFGPGTRLTVL.

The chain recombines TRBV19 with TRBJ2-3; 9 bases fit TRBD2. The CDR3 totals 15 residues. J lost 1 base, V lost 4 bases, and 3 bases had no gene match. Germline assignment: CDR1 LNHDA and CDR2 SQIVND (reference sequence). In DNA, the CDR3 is TGTGCCAGTAGTACTAGACTAGCGGGCACAGATACGCAGTATTTT. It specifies CASSTRLAGTDTQYF.

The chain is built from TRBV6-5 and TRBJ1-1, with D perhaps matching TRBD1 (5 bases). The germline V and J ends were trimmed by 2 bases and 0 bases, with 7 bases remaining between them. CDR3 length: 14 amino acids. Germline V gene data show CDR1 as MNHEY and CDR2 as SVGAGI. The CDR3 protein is CASSYAGLNTEAFF. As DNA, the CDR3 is TGTGCCAGCAGTTACGCAGGGCTGAACACTGAAGCTTTCTTT.

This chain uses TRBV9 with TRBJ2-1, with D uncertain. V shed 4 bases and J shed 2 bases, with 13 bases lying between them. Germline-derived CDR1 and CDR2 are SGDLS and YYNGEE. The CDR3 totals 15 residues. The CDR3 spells CASSHRAVAYNEQFF. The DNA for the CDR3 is TGTGCCAGCAGCCACAGAGCCGTAGCCTACAATGAGCAGTTCTTC.

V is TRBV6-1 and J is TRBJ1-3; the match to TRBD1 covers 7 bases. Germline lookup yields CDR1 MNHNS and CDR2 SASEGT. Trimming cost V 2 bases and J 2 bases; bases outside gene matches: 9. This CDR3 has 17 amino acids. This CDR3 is CASSERDRVRAGNTIYF. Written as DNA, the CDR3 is TGTGCCAGCAGTGAACGCGACAGGGTACGGGCTGGAAACACCATATATTTT.

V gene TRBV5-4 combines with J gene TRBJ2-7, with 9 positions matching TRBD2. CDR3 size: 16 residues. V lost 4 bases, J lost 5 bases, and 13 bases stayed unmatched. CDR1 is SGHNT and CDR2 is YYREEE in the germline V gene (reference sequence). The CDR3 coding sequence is TGTGCCAGCAGCGGCGGGAGGGCCTCGCGGTCGGACGAGCAGTACTTC. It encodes CASSGGRASRSDEQYF.

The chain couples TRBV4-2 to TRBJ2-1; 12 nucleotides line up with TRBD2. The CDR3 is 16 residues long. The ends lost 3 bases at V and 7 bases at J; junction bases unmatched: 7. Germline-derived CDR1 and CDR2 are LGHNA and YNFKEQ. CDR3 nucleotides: TGTGCCAGCAGCCATGCCCTAGCGGGAGGGGGTAATGAGCAGTTCTTC. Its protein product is CASSHALAGGGNEQFF.

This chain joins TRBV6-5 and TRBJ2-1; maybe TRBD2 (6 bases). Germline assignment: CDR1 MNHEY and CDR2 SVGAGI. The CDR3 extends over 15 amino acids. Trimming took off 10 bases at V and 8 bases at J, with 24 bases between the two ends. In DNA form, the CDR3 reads TGTGCCACCGCCTTTCGCTACGGGAGTAGGGATGAGCAGTTCTTC. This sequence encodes CATAFRYGSRDEQFF.

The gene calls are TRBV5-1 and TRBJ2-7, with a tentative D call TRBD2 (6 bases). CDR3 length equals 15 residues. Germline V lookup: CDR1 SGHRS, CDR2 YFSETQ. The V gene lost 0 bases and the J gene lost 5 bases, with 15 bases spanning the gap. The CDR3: CASSLVRSPGDEQYF. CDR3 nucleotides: TGCGCCAGCAGCTTGGTTCGCTCCCCGGGGGACGAGCAGTACTTC. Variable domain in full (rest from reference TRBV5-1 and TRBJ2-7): KAGVTQTPRYLIKTRGQQVTLSCSPISGHRSVSWYQQTPGQGLQFLFEYFSETQRNKGNFPGRFSGRQFSNSRSEMNVSTLELGDSALYLCASSLVRSPGDEQYFGPGTRLTVT.

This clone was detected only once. This CDR3 reads CASSLALAGGEETQYF. In nucleotides, the CDR3 is TGTGCCAGCAGCTTAGCCCTAGCGGGAGGGGAAGAGACCCAGTACTTC. The chain has TRBV7-9 and TRBJ2-5, with 12 bases aligning to TRBD2. Losses at the gene ends were 0 bases for V and 3 bases for J; bases not matched to a gene: 2. This CDR3 region has 16 residues. CDR1 is SEHNR and CDR2 is FQNEAQ in the germline V gene (reference sequence).

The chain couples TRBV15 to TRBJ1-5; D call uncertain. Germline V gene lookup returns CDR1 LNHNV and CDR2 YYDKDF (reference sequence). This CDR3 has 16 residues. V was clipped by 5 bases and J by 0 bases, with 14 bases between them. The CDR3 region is CATSRKRADSNQPQHF. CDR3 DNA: TGTGCCACCAGCCGAAAGAGAGCAGATAGCAATCAGCCCCAGCATTTT.

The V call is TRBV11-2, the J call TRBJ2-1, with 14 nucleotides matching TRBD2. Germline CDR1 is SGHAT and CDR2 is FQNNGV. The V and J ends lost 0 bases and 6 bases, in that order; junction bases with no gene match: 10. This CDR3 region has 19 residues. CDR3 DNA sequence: TGTGCCAGCAGCTTAGAGGAAGGGGGACTAGCGGGAGTGGGCAATGAGCAGTTCTTC. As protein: CASSLEEGGLAGVGNEQFF.